A selection of T cell receptor beta chains follows, all from one sample in a study of tumor-infiltrating lymphocytes in primary liver carcinoma. Via MiXCR, TCRdb re-called the multiplex PCR reads, giving one row per CDR3 protein. The table has fewer than 400,000 distinct CDR3 sequences, 58% seen once; the top ten hold more than 15%. The sequenced sample was peripheral blood. The receptors shown here come from a woman aged 25 to 39 with primary liver carcinoma and hepatitis B virus infection. Both conserved end residues are part of each CDR3. A D gene is named only where the DNA matches it firmly. Clone size, where shown, is once, few, many, or a class for clones that have expanded.

many	TRBV12-3/TRBV12-4	TRBJ1-5	-	TGTGCCAGCAGTTTAGCGCTACAGGCTCAGCCCCAGCATTTT	CASSLALQAQPQHF
-	TRBV2	TRBJ2-7	-	TGTGCCAGCAGTCTGGACTTGAGCGAGCAGTACTTC	CASSLDLSEQYF
once	TRBV6-5	TRBJ2-7	-	TGTGCCAGCAGTTGCTCGACACTAGCAGGATGGGGCGAGCAGTACTTC	CASSCSTLAGWGEQYF
few	TRBV14	TRBJ2-5	-	TGTGCCAGCAGCCAAGATTTTGGGACGGTGCAAGAGACCCAGTACTTC	CASSQDFGTVQETQYF
-	TRBV29-1	TRBJ1-2	-	TGCAGCGTTGAAGAAGGGAAGGGGCGAGGTGGCTACACCTTC	CSVEEGKGRGGYTF
many	TRBV11-3	TRBJ2-1	-	TGTGCCAGCAGCTTAGCCGCCGAGCCGAGCTCCTACAATGAGCAGTTCTTC	CASSLAAEPSSYNEQFF
few	TRBV12-3/TRBV12-4	TRBJ2-1	TRBD2	TGTGCCAGCAGTTGGGCTAGCGGGAAGCAGTTCTTC	CASSWASGKQFF
many	TRBV12-3/TRBV12-4	TRBJ1-5	-	TGTGCCAGCAGTTTAGCATCAGAGCAGCCCCAGCATTTT	CASSLASEQPQHF
few	TRBV4-2	TRBJ2-3	TRBD2	TGTGCCAGCAGCCAAGTTAGCGGGATTACAGATACGCAGTATTTT	CASSQVSGITDTQYF
-	TRBV6-2/TRBV6-3	TRBJ2-3	TRBD2	TGTGTCAGCAGCTCGCCTCTTCGGGAGGGATTCACAGATACGCAGTATTTT	CVSSSPLREGFTDTQYF
-	TRBV14	TRBJ2-3	-	TGTGCCAACAGTCATCCTCTCACGACTAGCACAGATACGCAGTATTTT	CANSHPLTTSTDTQYF